The rows below give T cell receptor beta chains drawn from one sample of a study of shared clonotypes between healthy human individuals. Some clones are missing from TCRdb's copy, which holds only in-frame ones; the method was immunoSEQ multiplex PCR. This sample yields hundreds of thousands of clones, of which around 73% are seen a single time; more than 1.5% belongs to the top ten. Sequences were obtained from memory CD4+ T cells sorted from blood. The source of these receptors is a woman aged 25 to 39 in good health. Each CDR3 is given with its conserved first and last residue. The order of the fields is D gene, J gene, CDR3 length, clone size, V gene, CDR3 protein, CDR3 DNA. D genes are given only for firm matches. The size field is filled for only some rows; it gives once, few, many or a size class.

NA	TRBJ1-4	15	many	TRBV28	CASTPRKGINEKLFF	TGTGCCAGCACACCGAGGAAAGGGATTAATGAAAAACTGTTTTTT
NA	TRBJ2-5	13	many	TRBV5-6	CASSLLDRETQYF	TGTGCCAGCAGCTTGCTGGACAGAGAGACCCAGTACTTC
NA	TRBJ2-1	14	few	TRBV19	CASRGRARGNEQFF	TGTGCCAGTCGGGGCCGAGCTAGAGGTAATGAGCAGTTCTTC
TRBD1	TRBJ1-1	14	NA	TRBV19	CASSRDRQNTEAFF	TGTGCCAGTAGTCGGGACAGGCAGAACACTGAAGCTTTCTTT
TRBD1	TRBJ2-7	14	NA	TRBV27	CASSIGQGLDEQYF	TGTGCCAGCAGTATAGGACAGGGGCTGGACGAGCAGTACTTC
NA	TRBJ1-5	18	NA	TRBV28	CASSSSGQSSHSNQPQHF	TGTGCCAGCAGTTCGTCGGGACAAAGTTCTCATAGCAATCAGCCCCAGCATTTT
NA	TRBJ2-7	14	NA	TRBV30	CAWSGLPGAYEQYF	TGTGCCTGGAGTGGACTGCCCGGGGCATACGAGCAGTACTTC
TRBD1	TRBJ1-4	19	NA	TRBV15	CATSRGLRGLSATNEKLFF	TGTGCCACCAGCAGAGGGTTGAGGGGGCTATCCGCAACTAATGAAAAACTGTTTTTT
NA	TRBJ2-1	14	NA	TRBV13	CASSSGASANEQFF	TGTGCCAGCAGCTCAGGCGCTAGCGCGAATGAGCAGTTCTTC
NA	TRBJ1-1	15	few	TRBV10-2	CASSDAPPRDTEAFF	TGCGCCAGCAGTGACGCACCACCTCGGGACACTGAAGCTTTCTTT
NA	TRBJ2-5	13	NA	TRBV28	CASSRAVGETQYF	TGTGCCAGCAGTCGGGCTGTCGGGGAGACCCAGTACTTC
NA	TRBJ2-1	14	NA	TRBV6-1	CASSAGSGNNEQFF	TGTGCCAGCAGTGCCGGGTCAGGAAACAATGAGCAGTTCTTC
NA	TRBJ1-5	13	NA	TRBV28	CASSPYTDQPQHF	TGTGCCAGCAGTCCCTACACCGATCAGCCCCAGCATTTT
TRBD2	TRBJ2-7	15	NA	TRBV19	CASSISASGNYEQYF	TGTGCCAGTAGTATTTCGGCTAGCGGGAACTACGAGCAGTACTTC
TRBD1	TRBJ1-5	15	NA	TRBV10-3	CAISSGTDNGEPQHF	TGTGCCATCAGTTCCGGGACAGACAATGGAGAGCCCCAGCATTTT
NA	TRBJ1-1	15	NA	TRBV5-1	CASSIGRVSGTEAFF	TGCGCCAGCAGCATCGGCCGGGTCTCCGGCACTGAAGCTTTCTTT
TRBD1	TRBJ2-7	14	NA	TRBV27	CASSPRQGSYEQYF	TGTGCCAGCAGTCCACGACAGGGTTCCTACGAGCAGTACTTC
NA	TRBJ2-5	12	NA	TRBV5-1	CASSFKGGAQYF	TGCGCCAGCAGTTTTAAGGGGGGGGCCCAGTACTTC
TRBD2	TRBJ2-3	16	NA	TRBV7-3	CASSPASGGSTDTQYF	TGTGCCAGCAGCCCCGCTAGCGGGGGTAGCACAGATACGCAGTATTTT
NA	TRBJ2-7	15	NA	TRBV7-8	CASSLAGTGAYEQYF	TGTGCCAGCAGCTTAGCTGGGACGGGAGCCTACGAGCAGTACTTC
TRBD1	TRBJ2-2	15	NA	TRBV7-9	CASSFGTGGTGELFF	TGTGCCAGCAGCTTCGGAACAGGGGGGACCGGGGAGCTGTTTTTT
NA	TRBJ2-2	15	few	TRBV2	CASSEIEGGTGELFF	TGTGCCAGCAGTGAGATAGAGGGTGGCACCGGGGAGCTGTTTTTT
NA	TRBJ2-7	14	NA	TRBV9	CASSPVGASYEQYF	TGTGCCAGCAGCCCCGTGGGGGCGTCCTACGAGCAGTACTTC
NA	TRBJ1-5	16	many	TRBV6-1	CASSEGGSAHFQPQHF	TGTGCCAGCAGTGAAGGGGGGTCGGCGCATTTCCAGCCCCAGCATTTT
TRBD1	TRBJ1-2	14	NA	TRBV19	CASSGGQVAYGYTF	TGTGCCAGTAGTGGTGGACAGGTCGCCTATGGCTACACCTTC
NA	TRBJ1-5	14	NA	TRBV10-1	CAANSSWGNQPQHF	TGCGCCGCCAATTCATCCTGGGGCAATCAGCCCCAGCATTTT
NA	TRBJ2-3	12	few	TRBV7-9	CASSQNTWVQYF	TGTGCCAGCAGCCAGAACACCTGGGTGCAGTATTTT
NA	TRBJ2-3	13	NA	TRBV4-1	CASSLRGPDTQYF	TGCGCCAGCAGCCTCAGGGGACCAGATACGCAGTATTTT
NA	TRBJ2-3	12	NA	TRBV14	CASSYYTDTQYF	TGTGCCAGCAGTTACTACACAGATACGCAGTATTTT
TRBD1	TRBJ2-7	18	NA	TRBV14	CASSQARTRTGVAYEQYF	TGTGCCAGCAGCCAAGCCCGGACAAGGACAGGGGTCGCCTACGAGCAGTACTTC
NA	TRBJ2-7	14	many	TRBV5-6	CASSLIDRPYEQYF	TGTGCCAGCAGCTTAATAGACAGACCCTACGAGCAGTACTTC
NA	TRBJ2-2	15	NA	TRBV2	CASKVAAPNTGELFF	TGTGCCAGCAAGGTCGCGGCTCCGAACACCGGGGAGCTGTTTTTT
TRBD2	TRBJ2-7	15	few	TRBV6-5	CASSRVSSGRYEQYF	TGTGCCAGCAGCCGCGTAAGTAGCGGGAGGTACGAGCAGTACTTC
NA	TRBJ2-5	17	few	TRBV2	CASSSLRGAGVGETQYF	TGTGCCAGCAGTAGCCTTCGGGGCGCCGGAGTTGGAGAGACCCAGTACTTC
TRBD2	TRBJ2-1	17	NA	TRBV27	CASRGLAGRVSYNEQFF	TGTGCCAGCAGGGGACTAGCGGGGAGGGTGTCCTACAATGAGCAGTTCTTC
TRBD2	TRBJ2-7	16	NA	TRBV4-2	CASSQEAGGTPYEQYF	TGTGCCAGCAGCCAAGAAGCGGGAGGGACCCCCTACGAGCAGTACTTC
TRBD2	TRBJ2-7	14	once	TRBV15	CATSPASGGYEQYF	TGTGCCACCAGCCCGGCTAGCGGGGGCTACGAGCAGTACTTC
TRBD1	TRBJ1-2	15	NA	TRBV7-9	CASSLKQGPNYGYTF	TGTGCCAGCAGCCTAAAACAGGGGCCTAACTATGGCTACACCTTC
TRBD2	TRBJ2-7	17	NA	TRBV18	CASSPSLGTSGMYEQYF	TGTGCCAGCTCCCCAAGTCTGGGGACTAGCGGGATGTACGAGCAGTACTTC
NA	TRBJ2-2	15	NA	TRBV7-2	CASSLVGRNTGELFF	TGTGCCAGCTCCCTGGTCGGTCGGAACACCGGGGAGCTGTTTTTT
NA	TRBJ1-4	15	few	TRBV25-1	CASSDRRAGKEKLFF	TGTGCCAGCAGTGATAGGCGGGCAGGGAAGGAAAAACTGTTTTTT
NA	TRBJ2-4	15	NA	TRBV25-1	CASSEPQGPKNIQYF	TGTGCCAGCAGTGAACCACAGGGACCCAAAAACATTCAGTACTTC
TRBD2	TRBJ2-7	15	few	TRBV7-8	CASSLTGGSVYEQYF	TGTGCCAGCAGCTTAACTGGCGGGAGTGTCTACGAGCAGTACTTC
NA	TRBJ1-5	16	once	TRBV9	CASGGETENSNQPQHF	TGTGCCAGCGGGGGGGAAACAGAGAATAGCAATCAGCCCCAGCATTTT
TRBD2	TRBJ2-7	17	few	TRBV19	CASSLSGTSGAGGEQYF	TGTGCCAGTAGTCTCTCCGGGACTAGCGGGGCCGGAGGGGAGCAGTACTTC
NA	TRBJ1-4	14	NA	TRBV28	CASTGGLGNEKLFF	TGTGCCAGCACCGGAGGGCTGGGAAATGAAAAACTGTTTTTT
TRBD1	TRBJ2-7	15	NA	TRBV6-6	CASNPGTGSSYEQYF	TGTGCCAGCAACCCTGGGACAGGGAGCTCCTACGAGCAGTACTTC
NA	TRBJ1-2	15	NA	TRBV21-1	CASSTHYRLNYGYTF	TGTGCCAGCAGTACTCACTACAGGCTCAACTATGGCTACACCTTC
TRBD2	TRBJ2-3	20	NA	TRBV5-1	CASSLGPGAGLAGGADTQYF	TGCGCCAGCAGCTTGGGTCCGGGGGCAGGACTAGCGGGAGGAGCAGATACGCAGTATTTT
NA	TRBJ2-7	14	once	TRBV18	CASSPAVSAYEQYF	TGTGCCAGCTCACCAGCTGTTAGCGCGTACGAGCAGTACTTC
TRBD1	TRBJ1-1	14	few	TRBV27	CASSFVGTGRPAFF	TGTGCCAGCAGTTTTGTCGGGACAGGGAGGCCCGCTTTCTTT
TRBD1	TRBJ2-7	14	few	TRBV5-1	CASSLAGQGNEQYF	TGCGCCAGCAGCTTGGCGGGACAGGGCAACGAGCAGTACTTC
NA	TRBJ1-2	15	NA	TRBV6-5	CASSYAGHEISGYTF	TGTGCCAGCAGTTACGCGGGACACGAGATTTCTGGCTACACCTTC
TRBD1	TRBJ2-3	18	NA	TRBV11-2	CASSTSHPGQGAKDTQYF	TGTGCCAGCAGCACCTCCCACCCCGGACAGGGGGCGAAAGATACGCAGTATTTT
NA	TRBJ2-3	12	NA	TRBV2	CATEGTTDTQYF	TGTGCCACGGAGGGGACCACAGATACGCAGTATTTT
NA	TRBJ1-4	16	once	TRBV6-6	CASSYQAAATNEKLFF	TGTGCCAGCAGTTACCAGGCGGCTGCAACTAATGAAAAACTGTTTTTT
TRBD2	TRBJ2-1	17	once	TRBV7-2	CASSLDVASGIYNEQFF	TGTGCCAGCAGCTTAGATGTGGCTAGCGGGATTTACAATGAGCAGTTCTTC